This T cell receptor (beta chain) was captured by sequencing in a study of CD8 T cells in ankylosing spondylitis. Broader study findings: In ankylosing spondylitis patients, matched synovial fluid reportedly showed significant enrichment of disease-linked clones.

Each CDR3 protein is one row after TCRdb ran MiXCR on the 5' RACE reads. The sample includes hundreds of thousands of distinct CDR3 sequences, 20% of them seen just once. V gave up 5 bases and J gave up 13 bases, with 23 bases separating them. The CDR3 is 14 amino acids. CDR1 SGHAT and CDR2 FQNNGV come from the germline V gene. This clonotype was seen a handful of times. The target antigen is unknown. This clonotype was obtained from a male donor with ankylosing spondylitis or in good health (not recorded which). This rearrangement joins TRBV11-2 to TRBJ2-5; a possible D gene is TRBD1 (6 bases). The sample taken for sequencing was blood, either unsorted or a sorted T cell fraction (not recorded which). The DNA of the CDR3 is TGTGCCAGCAGCCCCTGGACAGAAACAAGAGACCCGTACTTC. Its protein is CASSPWTETRDPYF.